These T cell receptor beta chains were read from a single sample in a study of a mutant IDH1 vaccine in newly diagnosed glioma. Sequenced by immunoSEQ multiplex PCR; TCRdb stores in-frame clones only, minus some. This sample carries 60,000 to 65,000 clones, around 83% of them seen once, and the ten largest clones take approximately 3.9%. No antigen has been identified for these receptors. The source was PBMCs, collected from a glioma patient whose treatment included an IDH1 peptide vaccine. The receptors originated from a man under 40 with glioma. Each CDR3 is given with its conserved first and last residue. A D gene is named only where the DNA matches it firmly. Some rows mark clone size as missing; the rest say once, few, many or name a class of expanded clone.

clone_size	d_call	j_call	v_call	cdr3_aa	cdr3_nt
few	.	TRBJ1-1	TRBV9	CASSVEGGGGSTEAFF	TGTGCCAGCAGCGTAGAGGGTGGGGGAGGAAGCACTGAAGCTTTCTTT
.	.	TRBJ2-5	TRBV21-1	CASSKEEIRVQETQYF	TGTGCCAGCAGCAAAGAGGAAATACGGGTGCAAGAGACCCAGTACTTC
.	TRBD2	TRBJ2-7	TRBV5-6	CASSLGPGGGPYEQYF	TGTGCCAGCAGCTTGGGTCCCGGCGGGGGGCCCTACGAGCAGTACTTC
.	.	TRBJ2-1	TRBV7-6	CASRQDVSYNEQFF	TGTGCCAGCCGTCAGGATGTCTCCTACAATGAGCAGTTCTTC
.	.	TRBJ2-2	TRBV2	CASTPVHRGAGELFF	TGTGCCAGCACCCCGGTTCACAGAGGAGCCGGGGAGCTGTTTTTT
.	.	TRBJ2-5	TRBV27	CASSFSGTQYF	TGTGCCAGCAGTTTTTCGGGGACCCAGTACTTC
.	TRBD2	TRBJ2-3	TRBV7-9	CASSKGTSGGPKDTQYF	TGTGCCAGCAGCAAGGGGACTAGCGGGGGGCCGAAAGATACGCAGTATTTT
.	.	TRBJ1-5	TRBV30	CAWSARDRDRQPQHF	TGTGCCTGGAGTGCGAGGGACCGGGATCGGCAGCCCCAGCATTTT
.	.	TRBJ2-7	TRBV11-2	CASSSQLGRYEQYF	TGTGCCAGCAGCTCACAATTGGGGAGGTACGAGCAGTACTTC
.	TRBD2	TRBJ2-5	TRBV4-1	CASSHAAGVTGSTQYF	TGCGCCAGCAGCCACGCAGCGGGGGTCACGGGGAGCACCCAGTACTTC
.	.	TRBJ1-6	TRBV11-3	CASSYDWNSPLHF	TGTGCCAGCAGCTACGATTGGAATTCACCCCTCCACTTT
.	.	TRBJ1-5	TRBV19	CASSMGQGRVSNQPQHF	TGTGCCAGTAGTATGGGCCAGGGGAGAGTGAGCAATCAGCCCCAGCATTTT
.	.	TRBJ2-7	TRBV5-8	CASSLASRGDEQYF	TGTGCCAGCAGCTTGGCGTCCAGGGGAGACGAGCAGTACTTC
.	TRBD2	TRBJ2-5	TRBV11-2	CASSLGPSGGAQETQYF	TGTGCCAGCAGCTTAGGGCCTAGCGGGGGGGCACAAGAGACCCAGTACTTC
.	.	TRBJ2-7	TRBV5-1	CASRNRGHEQYF	TGCGCCAGCAGGAATAGGGGCCACGAGCAGTACTTC